This TCR beta chain was recorded in a study of T-cell memory formation after mild COVID-19. The overall study: Largely donor-specific sequence clusters came from a couple of donors. Points from the study as a whole: Within pre-infection memory, some responding clones were found, suggesting cross-reactive memory joined. There was a balanced CD4/CD8 profile in clones contracting day 15 to 85, and later expanders leaned CD4+.

Per the germline V gene, CDR1 is ENHRY and CDR2 is SYGVKD. Trimming removed 0 bases at V and 2 bases at J, with 8 bases between. The CDR3 covers 15 residues. Regarding this clonotype: Its antigen is unidentified.

With constant-segment primers, 5'RACE yielded cDNA libraries of TCR alpha and TCR beta that carried sample barcodes and UMIs. TCRdb ran MiXCR on the 5' RACE reads and lists one entry per CDR3 protein. In the table there are hundreds of thousands of distinct CDR3 sequences, roughly 17% of which are singletons. This TCR came from a man aged 18 to 30 who had mild COVID-19 (a few samples of this study predate the infection). Cell type and time point are not known. The sequencing sample was made of PBMCs or a T cell subset sorted from them (not recorded which). The gene calls are TRBV10-3 and TRBJ2-1; D gene ambiguous. This CDR3 is CAISESTLPYNEQFF. The CDR3 coding sequence is TGTGCCATCAGTGAGTCAACCCTCCCCTACAATGAGCAGTTCTTC.